The rows below give T cell receptor beta chains drawn from one sample of a study of blood T cell repertoires in COVID-19. Here immunoSEQ multiplex PCR was the method, and the copy in TCRdb shows in-frame clones only, minus some. The sample lists nearly 350,000 clones; about 88% were seen once. Sequencing was performed on PBMCs or T cells enriched from blood (not recorded which). The receptors shown here come from a woman aged 25-40 years who had recovered from COVID-19. Both conserved end residues are part of each CDR3. Each record gives: V gene, clone size, J gene, D gene, CDR3 DNA, CDR3 protein. D genes are given only for firm matches. Clone size is not always given. Where it is, it says once, few, many or a class for expanded clones.

V gene: TRBV27; clone size: .; J gene: TRBJ1-6; D gene: TRBD1; CDR3 DNA: TGTGCCAGCAGTTTATCCTGGACAGGGGGGACTTCACCCCTCCACTTT; CDR3 protein: CASSLSWTGGTSPLHF
V gene: TRBV7-2; clone size: .; J gene: TRBJ1-2; D gene: .; CDR3 DNA: TGTGCCAGCAGCTTCCTTGGGGGGATCGGGACGGGGAACTATGGCTACACCTTC; CDR3 protein: CASSFLGGIGTGNYGYTF
V gene: TRBV27; clone size: .; J gene: TRBJ1-1; D gene: TRBD1; CDR3 DNA: TGTGCCAGCAGACGGACAGGGGAGGGGTACACTGAAGCTTTCTTT; CDR3 protein: CASRRTGEGYTEAFF
V gene: TRBV7-8; clone size: .; J gene: TRBJ1-1; D gene: .; CDR3 DNA: TGTGCCAGCAGCCCCGCAGGAAGGGGGGGTGACACTGAAGCTTTCTTT; CDR3 protein: CASSPAGRGGDTEAFF
V gene: TRBV6-2/TRBV6-3; clone size: .; J gene: TRBJ2-1; D gene: TRBD2; CDR3 DNA: TGTGCCAGCAGACCTAGCGGGGGAGTCGATGAGCAGTTCTTC; CDR3 protein: CASRPSGGVDEQFF
V gene: TRBV5-6; clone size: once; J gene: TRBJ2-2; D gene: .; CDR3 DNA: TGTGCCAGCAGCATCAGGGCCGGGGAGCTGTTTTTT; CDR3 protein: CASSIRAGELFF
V gene: TRBV9; clone size: .; J gene: TRBJ2-3; D gene: .; CDR3 DNA: TGTGCCAGCAGCGTAAGCCCCTTCCCGGGACACAGCACAGATACGCAGTATTTT; CDR3 protein: CASSVSPFPGHSTDTQYF
V gene: TRBV30; clone size: .; J gene: TRBJ1-5; D gene: TRBD1; CDR3 DNA: TGTGCCTGGACGCGCGCGACAGGGTACAATCAGCCCCAGCATTTT; CDR3 protein: CAWTRATGYNQPQHF
V gene: TRBV7-9; clone size: medium-sized; J gene: TRBJ2-7; D gene: TRBD1; CDR3 DNA: TGTGCCAGCAGCTCGGACAGGTCCTGGCTCGACGAGCAGTACTTC; CDR3 protein: CASSSDRSWLDEQYF
V gene: TRBV3-1/TRBV3-2; clone size: .; J gene: TRBJ1-2; D gene: TRBD1; CDR3 DNA: TGTGCCAGCAGCGGGACAGGGGATGGCTATGGCTACACCTTC; CDR3 protein: CASSGTGDGYGYTF
V gene: TRBV29-1; clone size: .; J gene: TRBJ2-7; D gene: TRBD1; CDR3 DNA: TGCAGCGTTGAAGGTTGGCAGGGGGTTGGCGAGCAGTACTTC; CDR3 protein: CSVEGWQGVGEQYF
V gene: TRBV6-2/TRBV6-3; clone size: few; J gene: TRBJ2-7; D gene: .; CDR3 DNA: TGTGCCAGCAGTTATTATGTAGGGAGCCAGTCCTACGAGCAGTACTTC; CDR3 protein: CASSYYVGSQSYEQYF
V gene: TRBV7-9; clone size: .; J gene: TRBJ1-1; D gene: TRBD1; CDR3 DNA: TGTGCCAGCAGCGAGGACAGGAGGAACACTGAAGCTTTCTTT; CDR3 protein: CASSEDRRNTEAFF
V gene: TRBV9; clone size: .; J gene: TRBJ2-6; D gene: .; CDR3 DNA: TGTGCCAGCAGCACCCAAACCGGGACACTGAGCTCTGGGGCCAACGTCCTGACTTTC; CDR3 protein: CASSTQTGTLSSGANVLTF
V gene: TRBV10-3; clone size: once; J gene: TRBJ2-1; D gene: TRBD1; CDR3 DNA: TGTGCCATCAGAACCGGGACAGAAATGAATGAGCAGTTCTTC; CDR3 protein: CAIRTGTEMNEQFF
V gene: TRBV9; clone size: .; J gene: TRBJ2-5; D gene: .; CDR3 DNA: TGTGCCAGCAGCGCCCAGGGGTACAGCCGGGAGACCCAGTACTTC; CDR3 protein: CASSAQGYSRETQYF
V gene: TRBV3-1/TRBV3-2; clone size: .; J gene: TRBJ1-2; D gene: .; CDR3 DNA: TGTGCCAGCAGCCAAGGGCAGGTTAACTATGGCTACACCTTC; CDR3 protein: CASSQGQVNYGYTF
V gene: TRBV19; clone size: .; J gene: TRBJ1-1; D gene: .; CDR3 DNA: TGTGCCATTAAAGTTCGGGGGAACACTGAAGCTTTCTTT; CDR3 protein: CAIKVRGNTEAFF
V gene: TRBV28; clone size: .; J gene: TRBJ1-5; D gene: TRBD1; CDR3 DNA: TGTGCCAGCAGCCCCGGGACAGGGAATAATCAGCCCCAGCATTTT; CDR3 protein: CASSPGTGNNQPQHF
V gene: TRBV7-2; clone size: .; J gene: TRBJ2-7; D gene: TRBD1; CDR3 DNA: TGTGCCAGCAGCTTGAGCGGGACAGGGTTGGGCGAGCAGTACTTC; CDR3 protein: CASSLSGTGLGEQYF
V gene: TRBV7-2; clone size: .; J gene: TRBJ2-1; D gene: .; CDR3 DNA: TGTGCCAGCAGCTTAGACAGGAGCTCCTACAATGAGCAGTTCTTC; CDR3 protein: CASSLDRSSYNEQFF
V gene: TRBV5-1; clone size: once; J gene: TRBJ2-5; D gene: .; CDR3 DNA: TGCGCCAGCAGCTTCGGTGTGGGCAGCAACACGGAGACCCAGTACTTC; CDR3 protein: CASSFGVGSNTETQYF
V gene: TRBV6-5; clone size: .; J gene: TRBJ1-6; D gene: TRBD1; CDR3 DNA: TGTGCCAGCAATCCTACGACAGGGCGTAATTCACCCCTCCACTTT; CDR3 protein: CASNPTTGRNSPLHF
V gene: TRBV18; clone size: .; J gene: TRBJ1-6; D gene: .; CDR3 DNA: TGTGCCAGCTCACCACCGGATCCGGGATTAGGCTTCTATAATTCACCCCTCCACTTT; CDR3 protein: CASSPPDPGLGFYNSPLHF
V gene: TRBV6-5; clone size: .; J gene: TRBJ2-5; D gene: TRBD1; CDR3 DNA: TGTGCCAGCAGTAAACAGGGGAACCAAGAGACCCAGTACTTC; CDR3 protein: CASSKQGNQETQYF
V gene: TRBV27; clone size: .; J gene: TRBJ2-3; D gene: .; CDR3 DNA: TGTGCCAGCAGCCGAAGACGGGAGGATACGCAGTATTTT; CDR3 protein: CASSRRREDTQYF
V gene: TRBV7-6; clone size: .; J gene: TRBJ2-3; D gene: .; CDR3 DNA: TGTGCCAGCAGCTTAGATCGGGGTTTCACAGATACGCAGTATTTT; CDR3 protein: CASSLDRGFTDTQYF
V gene: TRBV12-3/TRBV12-4; clone size: .; J gene: TRBJ2-1; D gene: .; CDR3 DNA: TGTGCCAGCGCCGTACGGAATGAGCAGTTCTTC; CDR3 protein: CASAVRNEQFF
V gene: TRBV7-9; clone size: .; J gene: TRBJ1-2; D gene: .; CDR3 DNA: TGTGCCAGCAGCTTAGATCAGGGCTTCTATGGCTACACCTTC; CDR3 protein: CASSLDQGFYGYTF
V gene: TRBV19; clone size: .; J gene: TRBJ1-1; D gene: TRBD1; CDR3 DNA: TGTGCCAGTAGTACGACAGGGTTCGGTACTGAAGCTTTCTTT; CDR3 protein: CASSTTGFGTEAFF
V gene: TRBV28; clone size: .; J gene: TRBJ2-3; D gene: TRBD2; CDR3 DNA: TGTGCCAGCAGTTTAGGTAGCGGGGAAGATACGCAGTATTTT; CDR3 protein: CASSLGSGEDTQYF
V gene: TRBV7-9; clone size: .; J gene: TRBJ1-4; D gene: .; CDR3 DNA: TGTGCCAGCAGCCTCGGGACGGCGGGGAATGAAAAACTGTTTTTT; CDR3 protein: CASSLGTAGNEKLFF
V gene: TRBV4-3; clone size: few; J gene: TRBJ2-5; D gene: .; CDR3 DNA: TGCGCCAGCAGCCAAGACGCCCTCCGGGGAGAGACCCAGTACTTC; CDR3 protein: CASSQDALRGETQYF
V gene: TRBV4-2; clone size: .; J gene: TRBJ1-4; D gene: .; CDR3 DNA: TGTGCCAGCAGCCAAGGAGGACTAAGAGAAAAACTGTTTTTT; CDR3 protein: CASSQGGLREKLFF
V gene: TRBV24-1; clone size: .; J gene: TRBJ2-1; D gene: TRBD1; CDR3 DNA: TGTGCCACCAGTGACACGACAGGGCTTGTGTCCTACAATGAGCAGTTCTTC; CDR3 protein: CATSDTTGLVSYNEQFF
V gene: TRBV30; clone size: .; J gene: TRBJ1-5; D gene: .; CDR3 DNA: TGTGCCTGGAGTGTTGCTGTCGGAGGCAATCAGCCCCAGCATTTT; CDR3 protein: CAWSVAVGGNQPQHF
V gene: TRBV7-9; clone size: once; J gene: TRBJ2-5; D gene: TRBD2; CDR3 DNA: TGTGCCAGCAGCCGATTGACTAGCGGCCAAGAGACCCAGTACTTC; CDR3 protein: CASSRLTSGQETQYF
V gene: TRBV3-1/TRBV3-2; clone size: .; J gene: TRBJ2-5; D gene: TRBD2; CDR3 DNA: TGTGCCAGCAGCTTACTAGCTACTAGCGGGGGGGATAAAGAGACCCAGTACTTC; CDR3 protein: CASSLLATSGGDKETQYF
V gene: TRBV5-1; clone size: .; J gene: TRBJ2-7; D gene: TRBD1; CDR3 DNA: TGCGCCAGCAGCGGGACAGGGAGGGTTGAAAGCGAGCAGTACTTC; CDR3 protein: CASSGTGRVESEQYF
V gene: TRBV10-2; clone size: .; J gene: TRBJ1-3; D gene: .; CDR3 DNA: TGCGCCAGCAGTGATCAGGGATCCGGAAACACCATATATTTT; CDR3 protein: CASSDQGSGNTIYF
V gene: TRBV7-9; clone size: .; J gene: TRBJ1-5; D gene: .; CDR3 DNA: TGTGCCAGCAGCTTAGGAGATCAGCCCCAGCATTTT; CDR3 protein: CASSLGDQPQHF
V gene: TRBV11-3; clone size: .; J gene: TRBJ2-1; D gene: TRBD1; CDR3 DNA: TGTGCCAGCAGCTTAGACGGGACAGCTCCCTCCTACAATGAGCAGTTCTTC; CDR3 protein: CASSLDGTAPSYNEQFF
V gene: TRBV2; clone size: .; J gene: TRBJ2-4; D gene: .; CDR3 DNA: TGTGCCAGCAGTGCAGGGACTGGTGGGCTGTCCTTC; CDR3 protein: CASSAGTGGLSF